One and the same sample provided the 5 T cell receptor beta chains below, sequenced in a study of vaccination and CD4 T cells after COVID-19. Their recognized antigens are unknown. Sequencing of cultured CD4+ T cell DNA used the Oncomine TCR Beta short-read assay. MiXCR, applied by TCRdb to the PCR reads, yields one record per CDR3 protein. The sample records roughly 10,000 distinct CDR3 sequences, approximately 60% being singletons. Treatment noted: approximately 9-day PBMC culture with coronavirus spike peptide pools or control peptides (ViraFEST assay). What was sequenced was CD4+ T cells from blood, cultured in vitro. The receptor source for this set is a human donor who had recovered from COVID-19.

This clonotype was observed a handful of times. The chain links TRBV4-3 to TRBJ2-7; a possible D gene is TRBD2 (7 bases). Germline V lookup: CDR1 LGHNA, CDR2 YSLEER. V shed 4 bases and J shed 5 bases, with 18 bases lying between them. This CDR3 contains 15 residues. The DNA for the CDR3 is TGCGCCAGCAGCCGTGGGGGGGGCCTCCCCGACGAGCAGTACTTC. Its translation is CASSRGGGLPDEQYF.

This clonotype ranks as medium-sized. This chain links TRBV11-3 with TRBJ2-2; D is undetermined. Between the trimmed V and J ends, which lost 2 bases and 5 bases, there was a span of 0 bases. Germline-derived CDR1 and CDR2 are SGHNT and YENEEA. The CDR3 is 11 residues long. CDR3 protein: CASSLTGELFF. The CDR3 DNA sequence: TGTGCCAGCAGCTTAACCGGGGAGCTGTTTTTT.

The chain is built from TRBV20-1 and TRBJ1-5; tentatively, D is TRBD1 (6 bases). This CDR3 spans 19 amino acids. V lost 2 bases to trimming and J lost 0 bases, with 23 bases between them. Germline loops: CDR1 DFQATT, CDR2 SNEGSKA (reference sequence). For the CDR3, the DNA is TGCAGTGCTAGATCTGCCGCCAGGGGAGTCGGTCTTAGCAATCAGCCCCAGCATTTT. Translating gives CSARSAARGVGLSNQPQHF.

This clonotype was observed a few times. The gene calls are TRBV19 and TRBJ1-5; weak D call: TRBD1 (5 bases). CDR1 and CDR2 (germline): LNHDA, SQIVND (reference sequence). The CDR3 is 14 amino acids. Trimming cost V 5 bases and J 7 bases, with 15 bases left between them. CDR3 in DNA: TGTGCCAGTAGTTTCCCGGGGGGAGGGCAGCCCCAGCATTTT. Protein sequence: CASSFPGGGQPQHF.

This chain uses TRBV11-3 with TRBJ1-2, with 12 bases lining up with TRBD1. V lost 5 bases, J lost 4 bases, and 11 bases stayed unmatched. This CDR3 is built from 17 residues. CDR1 is SGHNT and CDR2 is YENEEA in the germline V gene. CDR3 DNA: TGTGCCAGCAGCCACTCCGGGACAGGGGGCGGAGTCTATGGCTACACCTTC. Amino acid sequence: CASSHSGTGGGVYGYTF.